This T cell receptor (beta chain) derives from a study of technical replicates of blood from a handful of donors. Germline-derived CDR1 and CDR2 are SGHRS and YFSETQ. The CDR3 length is 14 residues. The J segment lost 7 bases and the V segment lost 3 bases, leaving 6 bases of the junction unmatched. Assay: immunoSEQ multiplex PCR; the TCRdb copy retains only in-frame clones and omits some. This sample has approximately 75,000 clones, with 95% to 98% found just once. The chain carries TRBV5-1 and TRBJ1-5; 8 bases are shared with TRBD1. The sequencing input was T cells isolated from PBMCs. This receptor was obtained from a human donor in good health. Here the CDR3 DNA reads TGCGCCAGCAGCTCGGACAGGGCGCGGCAGCCCCAGCATTTT. Protein: CASSSDRARQPQHF.